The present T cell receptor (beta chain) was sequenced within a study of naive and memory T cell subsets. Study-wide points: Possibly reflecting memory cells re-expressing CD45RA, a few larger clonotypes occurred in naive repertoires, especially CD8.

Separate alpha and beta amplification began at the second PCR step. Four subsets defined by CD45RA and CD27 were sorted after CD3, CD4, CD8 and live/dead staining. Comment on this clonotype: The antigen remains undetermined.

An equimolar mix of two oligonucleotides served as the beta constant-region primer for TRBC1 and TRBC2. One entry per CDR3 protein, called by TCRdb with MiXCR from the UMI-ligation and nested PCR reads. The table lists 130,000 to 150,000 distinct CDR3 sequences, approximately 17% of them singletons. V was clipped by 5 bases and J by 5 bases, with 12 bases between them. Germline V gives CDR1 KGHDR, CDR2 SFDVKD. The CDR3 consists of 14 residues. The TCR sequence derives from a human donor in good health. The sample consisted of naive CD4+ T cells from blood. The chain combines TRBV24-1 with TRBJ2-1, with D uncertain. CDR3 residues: CATSGPYPNNEQFF. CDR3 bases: TGTGCCACCAGTGGTCCATATCCGAACAATGAGCAGTTCTTC.